This T cell receptor (beta chain) was found in a study of T cell responses to AZD1222 COVID-19 vaccine. The study, taken as a whole, reports: Nearly half of unique spike-specific TCRs reportedly avoided B.1.351 and B.1.1.7 mutated regions. The peak T cell response came first, and repertoires were sampled only after it.

The trim removed 4 bases at V and 1 base at J, leaving 2 bases unmatched. This CDR3 region has 15 residues. Germline V gene sequence: CDR1 SGHKS, CDR2 YYEKEE (reference sequence). To note about this clone: The antigen remains unidentified.

Using immunoSEQ multiplex PCR, the repertoire was profiled, and TCRdb retains in-frame clones only, with some absent. The sample carries more than 150,000 clones, 85% to 95% recorded once. The chain carries TRBV5-5 and TRBJ1-1; TRBD1 matches 12 bases. The material sequenced was peripheral blood, taken 28 days after the second AZD1222 dose. The TCR comes from an adult who received the AZD1222 COVID-19 vaccine. The CDR3 is CASSGGQGANTEAFF. CDR3 in DNA: TGTGCCAGCAGCGGGGGACAGGGGGCGAACACTGAAGCTTTCTTT.